Listed here are 21 T cell receptor beta chains from one sample, sequenced in a study of blood T cell repertoires in COVID-19. Clones were sequenced by immunoSEQ multiplex PCR, and TCRdb holds only the in-frame ones, with some missing. The sample shows 540,000 or so clones, approximately 91% of them seen only once. Sequencing was performed on peripheral blood. These receptors originate from a woman in her 50s with COVID-19, enrolled during active disease.

This clone was seen once. The chain combines TRBV19 with TRBJ1-6; D is perhaps TRBD1 (6 bases). In germline, CDR1 is LNHDA, CDR2 SQIVND (reference sequence). The CDR3 runs 16 residues. V lost 3 bases and J 7 bases, leaving 16 bases between the germline ends. CDR3 DNA sequence: TGTGCCAGTAGTATCACCGTCTGGGGGCAAAATTCACCCCTCCACTTT. Amino acids: CASSITVWGQNSPLHF.

The gene calls are TRBV18 and TRBJ1-1, with D tentatively TRBD1 (5 bases). V gave up 1 base and J gave up 2 bases, with 11 bases separating them. This CDR3 has 15 amino acids. Germline V gene lookup returns CDR1 KGHSH and CDR2 LQKENI. CDR3 bases: TGTGCCAGCTCACCACGGGGGGACGCAAACACTGAAGCTTTCTTT. Its translation: CASSPRGDANTEAFF.

The V and J genes are TRBV19 and TRBJ1-2; D is unclear. V dropped 0 bases and J dropped 4 bases, with 6 bases sitting between them. The CDR3 has 13 amino acids. Per the germline V gene, CDR1 is LNHDA and CDR2 is SQIVND (reference sequence). CDR3 sequence reads: CASSIDLLYGYTF. The CDR3 nucleotides read TGTGCCAGTAGTATAGACCTCCTCTATGGCTACACCTTC.

V usage is TRBV6-5 and J usage is TRBJ1-2, with TRBD1 matching 7 bases. Germline lookup yields CDR1 MNHEY and CDR2 SVGAGI. This CDR3 is 14 amino acids long. The V segment lost 6 bases and the J segment 2 bases; nucleotides outside the gene matches: 6. The DNA for the CDR3 is TGTGCCAGCAGCCGGGACAGTATAAACTATGGCTACACCTTC. The encoded protein is CASSRDSINYGYTF.

The chain combines TRBV5-4 with TRBJ1-1; D gene uncertain. The CDR3 has 15 residues. The germline CDR1 and CDR2 sequences are SGHNT and YYREEE (reference sequence). V shed 2 bases and J shed 1 base, with 12 bases lying between them. The CDR3 DNA is TGTGCCAGCAGCTTACTAAATTTCGGGAACACTGAAGCTTTCTTT. Translating gives CASSLLNFGNTEAFF.

The J gene is TRBJ2-3, the V gene TRBV25-1; the match to TRBD2 covers 12 bases. The germline V gene encodes CDR1 MGHDK and CDR2 SYGVNS. The junction had 4 bases not matched to a gene; V was cut back by 4 bases and J by 2 bases. The CDR3 has 16 amino acids. CDR3 sequence (DNA): TGTGCCAGCAGTGGGACTAGCGGGGAATACACAGATACGCAGTATTTT. It specifies CASSGTSGEYTDTQYF.

The rearrangement uses TRBV9 and TRBJ1-1; D not certain. Trimming took off 2 bases at V and 4 bases at J, with 9 bases between the two ends. The V gene's germline CDR1 is SGDLS and CDR2 YYNGEE. The CDR3 is 13 amino acids. The CDR3: CASSVTTGTEAFF. DNA for the CDR3: TGTGCCAGCAGCGTTACAACGGGCACTGAAGCTTTCTTT.

The chain links TRBV7-2 to TRBJ2-1; 11 bases match TRBD2. Germline lookup yields CDR1 SGHTA and CDR2 FQGNSA. The CDR3 sequence is 15 residues long. The V segment lost 2 bases and the J segment 4 bases; nucleotides outside the gene matches: 1. This CDR3 is CASSLSSGGYNEQFF. CDR3 DNA sequence: TGTGCCAGCAGCTTATCTAGCGGGGGGTACAATGAGCAGTTCTTC.

In nucleotides, the CDR3 is TGTGCCATCAGTGAGTCTCTGCAGGGGACCTCTGAAGCTTTCTTT. It codes for CAISESLQGTSEAFF. The chain recombines TRBV10-3 with TRBJ1-1, with a possible D match to TRBD1 (6 bases). V was cut by 0 bases and J by 6 bases, with 14 bases left in between. In germline, CDR1 is ENHRY, CDR2 SYGVKD. The CDR3 contains 15 residues.

The chain combines TRBV24-1 with TRBJ2-1, with a possible D match to TRBD1 (6 bases). Germline V gene lookup returns CDR1 KGHDR and CDR2 SFDVKD. Trimming removed 12 bases at V and 2 bases at J, with 10 bases between. The CDR3 loop spans 12 amino acids. The CDR3 is CASQGAYNEQFF. The DNA for the CDR3 is TGTGCCTCACAGGGCGCCTACAATGAGCAGTTCTTC.

The CDR3 DNA reads TGTGCCAGCAGCCAAGATAAGACTAGCTCCTACGAGCAGTACTTC. Its translation: CASSQDKTSSYEQYF. The chain recombines TRBV4-2 with TRBJ2-7; TRBD2 might be the D (6 bases). Germline V gene data show CDR1 as LGHNA and CDR2 as YNFKEQ. CDR3 length: 15 amino acids. Deletions cut 0 bases from V and 0 bases from J, with 9 bases between.

The chain uses TRBV19 and TRBJ1-2; D not certain. The germline CDR1 and CDR2 sequences are LNHDA and SQIVND (reference sequence). V was clipped by 9 bases and J by 3 bases, with 11 bases between them. The CDR3 loop spans 12 amino acids. CDR3 in DNA: TGTGCCAGCATTACGGAGGACTATGGCTACACCTTC. Residues: CASITEDYGYTF. The full variable domain, in which reference TRBV19 and TRBJ1-2 provide the parts outside the CDR3, is DGGITQSPKYLFRKEGQNVTLSCEQNLNHDAMYWYRQDPGQGLRLIYYSQIVNDFQKGDIAEGYSVSREKKESFPLTVTSAQKNPTAFYLCASITEDYGYTFGSGTRLTVV.

This chain uses TRBV27 with TRBJ2-7; TRBD1 matches at 7 bases. The trim removed 3 bases at V and 2 bases at J, leaving 4 bases unmatched. Germline V gene data show CDR1 as MNHEY and CDR2 as SMNVEV (reference sequence). The CDR3 loop spans 14 amino acids. CDR3 in DNA: TGTGCCAGCAGTTTGGGGACAGTCCCCTACGAGCAGTACTTC. It codes for CASSLGTVPYEQYF.

The rearrangement links TRBV11-2 to TRBJ1-1; no clear D gene. Germline CDR1 and CDR2: SGHAT and FQNNGV. Between the trimmed V and J ends, which lost 5 bases and 7 bases, there was a span of 14 bases. The CDR3 loop spans 13 amino acids. The CDR3 is CASSARSNFEAFF. The DNA for the CDR3 is TGTGCCAGCAGCGCGCGAAGCAACTTTGAAGCTTTCTTT.

The V gene is TRBV7-2, the J gene TRBJ1-2; D remains ambiguous. The CDR3 is made up of 13 amino acids. The germline CDR1 and CDR2 sequences are SGHTA and FQGNSA. Trimming cost V 4 bases and J 5 bases, with 11 bases left between them. CDR3 DNA: TGTGCCAGCAGCTCGGACTTGGGGTATGGCTACACCTTC. Its protein product is CASSSDLGYGYTF.

This clone was seen at least ten times. V usage is TRBV5-4 and J usage is TRBJ1-1, with 8 positions matching TRBD1. The CDR3 is 16 residues long. Germline V lookup: CDR1 SGHNT, CDR2 YYREEE (reference sequence). V trimming: 3 bases; J trimming: 1 base; junction bases outside the gene matches: 8. The CDR3 loop reads CASSWPAGGTNTEAFF. The CDR3 region has the DNA TGTGCCAGCAGCTGGCCGGCAGGGGGCACGAACACTGAAGCTTTCTTT.

The rearrangement uses TRBV18 and TRBJ1-5, with a tentative D call TRBD1 (5 bases). V lost 5 bases and J 0 bases, leaving 11 bases between the germline ends. CDR3 length: 15 residues. Germline V gene sequence: CDR1 KGHSH, CDR2 LQKENI. The CDR3, as DNA: TGTGCCAGCTCATACAGGAGATATAGCAATCAGCCCCAGCATTTT. Translation: CASSYRRYSNQPQHF. Supplemented by reference TRBV18 and TRBJ1-5, the full variable domain reads NAGVMQNPRHLVRRRGQEARLRCSPMKGHSHVYWYRQLPEEGLKFMVYLQKENIIDESGMPKERFSAEFPKEGPSILRIQQVVRGDSAAYFCASSYRRYSNQPQHFGDGTRLSIL.

The chain is built from TRBV3-1 (or the pseudogene TRBV3-2) and TRBJ2-6; the D is unclear. Between the trimmed V and J ends, which lost 0 bases and 0 bases, there was a span of 3 bases. CDR3 length equals 15 residues. The germline gives CDR1 LGHDT, CDR2 YNNKEL (reference sequence). DNA for the CDR3: TGTGCCAGCAGCCAAGATTACTCTGGGGCCAACGTCCTGACTTTC. Amino acid sequence: CASSQDYSGANVLTF.

The rearrangement joins TRBV5-1 to TRBJ1-2; D unclear. V shed 4 bases and J shed 4 bases, with 11 bases lying between them. Germline V CDR1 and CDR2: SGHRS, YFSETQ. CDR3 length: 13 residues. The CDR3 coding sequence is TGCGCCAGCAGCACTTCACCCTCCTATGGCTACACCTTC. Translation: CASSTSPSYGYTF.

DNA of the CDR3: TGTGCCAGCAGTTCTAGCGGGGGGCTCACAGATACGCAGTATTTT. Encoded protein: CASSSSGGLTDTQYF. The J gene is TRBJ2-3, the V gene TRBV28; 11 bases are shared with TRBD2. Germline V gene data show CDR1 as MDHEN and CDR2 as SYDVKM. The CDR3 runs to 15 residues. V was clipped by 4 bases and J by 2 bases; unmatched bases: 2.

This sequence joins TRBV12-3 or TRBV12-4 and TRBJ1-1; 8 positions agree with TRBD1. The CDR3 is 13 residues long. Unmatched junction bases numbered 4, after V lost 5 bases and J lost 5 bases. CDR3 DNA: TGTGCCAGCAGTGCGGACAGGGTGACTGAAGCTTTCTTT. It specifies CASSADRVTEAFF.